This TCR beta chain was recorded in a study of shared clonotypes between healthy human individuals. Study-wide findings and caveats: The study generally estimated greater richness for naive than memory subsets.

Of note for this clone: The antigen is undetermined.

Sequencing used immunoSEQ multiplex PCR; TCRdb keeps in-frame clones, though not all of them. This table has 2 million to 3 million clones, roughly 93% appearing once. The germline gives CDR1 LGHNA, CDR2 YSLEER. The CDR3 extends over 17 amino acids. V lost 3 bases, J lost 1 base, and 16 bases lay in between. The receptor was isolated from a man aged 18 to 35 in good health. Some clones in this sample may be carry-over from other donors' samples. The sequencing sample was made of naive CD4+ T cells from PBMCs. Sample subset: CD45RA+ positively selected. J is TRBJ1-3 and V is TRBV4-3; perhaps TRBD1 as D (5 bases). The chain's CDR3 is CASSHRTGPQSGNTIYF. CDR3 nucleotides: TGCGCCAGCAGCCACCGCACAGGCCCTCAGTCTGGAAACACCATATATTTT.